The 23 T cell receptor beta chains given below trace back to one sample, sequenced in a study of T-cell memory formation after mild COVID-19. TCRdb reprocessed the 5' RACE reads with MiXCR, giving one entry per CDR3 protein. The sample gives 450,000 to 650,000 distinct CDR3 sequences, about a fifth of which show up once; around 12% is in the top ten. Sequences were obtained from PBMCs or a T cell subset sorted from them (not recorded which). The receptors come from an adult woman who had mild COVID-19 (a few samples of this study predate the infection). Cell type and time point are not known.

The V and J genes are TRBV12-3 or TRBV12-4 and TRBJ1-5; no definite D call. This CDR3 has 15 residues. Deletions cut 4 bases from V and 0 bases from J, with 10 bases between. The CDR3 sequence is CASSSDFDSNQPQHF. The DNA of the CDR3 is TGTGCCAGCAGTTCAGATTTTGATAGCAATCAGCCCCAGCATTTT.

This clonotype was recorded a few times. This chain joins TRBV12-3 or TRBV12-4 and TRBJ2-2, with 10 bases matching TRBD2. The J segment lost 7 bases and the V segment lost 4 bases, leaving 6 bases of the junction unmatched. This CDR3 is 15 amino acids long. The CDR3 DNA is TGTGCCAGCAGTTCTCTAGCGGGGGCAGGCGGGGAGCTGTTTTTT. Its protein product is CASSSLAGAGGELFF.

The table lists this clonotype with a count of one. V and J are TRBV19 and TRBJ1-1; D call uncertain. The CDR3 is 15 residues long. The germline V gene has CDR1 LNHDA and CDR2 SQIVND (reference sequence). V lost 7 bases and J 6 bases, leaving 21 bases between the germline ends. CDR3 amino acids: CASTDQAGMKAEAFF. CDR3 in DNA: TGTGCCAGTACCGATCAGGCGGGGATGAAGGCTGAAGCTTTCTTT.

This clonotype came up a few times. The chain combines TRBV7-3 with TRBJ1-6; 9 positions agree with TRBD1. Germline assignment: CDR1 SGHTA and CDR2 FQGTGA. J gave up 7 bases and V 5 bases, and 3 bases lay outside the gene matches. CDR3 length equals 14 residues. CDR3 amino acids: CASSRGTGNSPLHF. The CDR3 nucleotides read TGTGCCAGCAGCCGCGGGACAGGGAATTCACCCCTCCACTTT.

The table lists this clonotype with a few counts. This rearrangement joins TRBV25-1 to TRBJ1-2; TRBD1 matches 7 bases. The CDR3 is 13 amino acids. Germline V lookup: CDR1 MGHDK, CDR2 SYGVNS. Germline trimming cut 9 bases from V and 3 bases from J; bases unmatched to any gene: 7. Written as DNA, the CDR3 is TGTGCCAGTAGTAAAGGGGGCGACTATGGCTACACCTTC. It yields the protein CASSKGGDYGYTF.

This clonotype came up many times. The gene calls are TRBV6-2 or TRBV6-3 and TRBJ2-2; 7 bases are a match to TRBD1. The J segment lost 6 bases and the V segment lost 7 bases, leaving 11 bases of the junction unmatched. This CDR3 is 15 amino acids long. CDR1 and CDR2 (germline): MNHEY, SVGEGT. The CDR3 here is CASTSGTEDSGELFF. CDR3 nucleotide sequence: TGTGCCAGCACATCCGGGACAGAGGATTCCGGGGAGCTGTTTTTT.

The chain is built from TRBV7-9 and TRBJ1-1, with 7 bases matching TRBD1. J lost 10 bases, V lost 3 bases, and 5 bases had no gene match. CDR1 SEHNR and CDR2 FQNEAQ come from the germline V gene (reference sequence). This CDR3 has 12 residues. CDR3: CASSFGTEGAFF. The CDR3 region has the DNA TGTGCCAGCAGCTTTGGGACAGAGGGAGCTTTCTTT.

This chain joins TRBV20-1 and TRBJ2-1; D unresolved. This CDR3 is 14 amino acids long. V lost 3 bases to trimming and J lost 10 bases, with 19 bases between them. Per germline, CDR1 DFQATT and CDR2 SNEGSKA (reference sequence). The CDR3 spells CSASWAGRVVEQFF. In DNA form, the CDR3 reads TGCAGTGCTAGTTGGGCCGGAAGGGTAGTAGAGCAGTTCTTC.

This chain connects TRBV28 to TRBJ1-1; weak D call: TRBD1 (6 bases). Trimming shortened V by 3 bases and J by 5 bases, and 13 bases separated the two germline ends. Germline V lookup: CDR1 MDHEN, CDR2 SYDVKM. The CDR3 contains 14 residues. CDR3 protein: CASSFPQGWTEAFF. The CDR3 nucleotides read TGTGCCAGCAGTTTCCCACAGGGCTGGACTGAAGCTTTCTTT.

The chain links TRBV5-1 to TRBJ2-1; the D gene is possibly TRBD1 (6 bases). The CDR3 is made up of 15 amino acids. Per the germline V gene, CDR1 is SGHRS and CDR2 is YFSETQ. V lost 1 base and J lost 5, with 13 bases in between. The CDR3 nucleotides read TGCGCCAGCAGCTTGCAAGGACAGACGAACAATGAGCAGTTCTTC. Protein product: CASSLQGQTNNEQFF.

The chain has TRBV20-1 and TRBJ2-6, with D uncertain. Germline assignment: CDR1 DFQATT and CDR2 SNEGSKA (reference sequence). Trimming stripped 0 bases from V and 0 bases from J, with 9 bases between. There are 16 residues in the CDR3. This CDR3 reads CSARDPDDSGANVLTF. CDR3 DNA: TGCAGTGCTAGAGACCCGGACGACTCTGGGGCCAACGTCCTGACTTTC.

CDR3 protein: CASSPVRAGGYYGYTF. The CDR3 DNA is TGTGCCAGCAGCCCCGTCCGCGCAGGGGGGTACTATGGCTACACCTTC. The chain links TRBV5-6 to TRBJ1-2; 7 bases are a match to TRBD1. The CDR3 contains 16 residues. V gave up 4 bases and J gave up 3 bases; unmatched junction bases: 12. In germline, CDR1 is SGHDT, CDR2 YYEEEE.

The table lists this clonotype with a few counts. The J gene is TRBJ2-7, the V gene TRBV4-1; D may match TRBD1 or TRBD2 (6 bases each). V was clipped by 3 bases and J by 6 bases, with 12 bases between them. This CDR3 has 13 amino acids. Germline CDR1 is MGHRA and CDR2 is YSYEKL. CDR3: CASSQRGDPEQYF. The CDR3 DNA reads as TGCGCCAGCAGCCAGAGGGGGGATCCCGAGCAGTACTTC.

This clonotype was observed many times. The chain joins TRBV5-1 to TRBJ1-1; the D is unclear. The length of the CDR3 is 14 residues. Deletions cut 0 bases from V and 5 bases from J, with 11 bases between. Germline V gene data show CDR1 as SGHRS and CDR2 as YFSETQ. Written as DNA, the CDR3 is TGCGCCAGCAGCTTGGCCATCGGACGGACTGAAGCTTTCTTT. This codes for CASSLAIGRTEAFF.

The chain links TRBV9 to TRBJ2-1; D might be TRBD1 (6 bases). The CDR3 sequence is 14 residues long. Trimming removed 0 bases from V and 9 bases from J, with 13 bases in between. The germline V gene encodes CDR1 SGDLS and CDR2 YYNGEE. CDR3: CASSVAGGRGEQFF. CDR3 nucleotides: TGTGCCAGCAGCGTAGCTGGGGGCCGAGGTGAGCAGTTCTTC. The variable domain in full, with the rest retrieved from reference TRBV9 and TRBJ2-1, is DSGVTQTPKHLITATGQRVTLRCSPRSGDLSVYWYQQSLDQGLQFLIQYYNGEERAKGNILERFSAQQFPDLHSELNLSSLELGDSALYFCASSVAGGRGEQFFGPGTRLTVL.

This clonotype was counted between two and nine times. This CDR3 is CASSLGRRITDTQYF. For the CDR3, the DNA is TGTGCCAGCAGCTTAGGACGGCGGATCACAGATACGCAGTATTTT. The chain couples TRBV11-2 to TRBJ2-3, with D unresolved. Per germline, CDR1 SGHAT and CDR2 FQNNGV. This CDR3 spans 15 amino acids. The ends were cut back, 1 base at V and 2 bases at J, with 10 bases in the middle.

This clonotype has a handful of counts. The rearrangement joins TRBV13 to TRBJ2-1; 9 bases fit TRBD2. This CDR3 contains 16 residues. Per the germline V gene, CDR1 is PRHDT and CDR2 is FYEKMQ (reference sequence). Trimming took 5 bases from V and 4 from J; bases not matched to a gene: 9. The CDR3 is CASSPVAGEAYNEQFF. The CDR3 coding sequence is TGTGCCAGCAGCCCCGTAGCGGGGGAGGCTTACAATGAGCAGTTCTTC.

CDR3: CASSSLDTSGQYF. CDR3 nucleotide sequence: TGCGCCAGCAGCTCCCTTGATACATCTGGGCAGTACTTC. The chain employs TRBV5-1 and TRBJ2-7; D uncertain. The length of the CDR3 is 13 residues. V was cut by 3 bases and J by 9 bases, with 16 bases left in between. Looked up from germline, CDR1 is SGHRS and CDR2 is YFSETQ.

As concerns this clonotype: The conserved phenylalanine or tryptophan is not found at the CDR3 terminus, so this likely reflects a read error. The CDR3 spells CASRRTSGRSTDGELFC. The CDR3 coding sequence is TGTGCCAGCAGGAGGACTAGCGGGAGGTCTACGGACGGGGAGCTGTTTTGT. The chain couples TRBV14 to TRBJ2-2, with TRBD2 matching 14 bases. J was trimmed by 7 bases and V by 6 bases; bases with no gene match: 10. The germline gives CDR1 SGHDN, CDR2 FVKESK. The CDR3 has 17 amino acids.

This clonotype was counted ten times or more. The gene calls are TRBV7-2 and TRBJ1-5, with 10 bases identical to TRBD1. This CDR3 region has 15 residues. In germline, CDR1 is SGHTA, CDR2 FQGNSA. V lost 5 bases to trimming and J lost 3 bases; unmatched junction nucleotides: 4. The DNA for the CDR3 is TGTGCCAGCAGCCTGGGACAGGGGTTCAATCAGCCCCAGCATTTT. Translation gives CASSLGQGFNQPQHF.

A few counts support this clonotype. The CDR3 DNA follows: TGCAGTGCTATCCGGACTAGCGGGGGGTCCTACAATGAGCAGTTCTTC. Protein sequence: CSAIRTSGGSYNEQFF. The V call is TRBV20-1, the J call TRBJ2-1; 14 nucleotides align to TRBD2. Germline lookup yields CDR1 DFQATT and CDR2 SNEGSKA (reference sequence). Trimming removed 4 bases from V and 1 base from J; junction bases left unmatched: 3. The length of the CDR3 is 16 residues.

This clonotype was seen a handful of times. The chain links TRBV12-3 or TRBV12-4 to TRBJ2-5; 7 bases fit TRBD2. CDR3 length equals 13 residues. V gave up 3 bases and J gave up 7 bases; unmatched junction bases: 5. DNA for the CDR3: TGTGCCAGCAGTTTGGGACCGGGAGGGACCCAGTACTTC. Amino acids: CASSLGPGGTQYF.

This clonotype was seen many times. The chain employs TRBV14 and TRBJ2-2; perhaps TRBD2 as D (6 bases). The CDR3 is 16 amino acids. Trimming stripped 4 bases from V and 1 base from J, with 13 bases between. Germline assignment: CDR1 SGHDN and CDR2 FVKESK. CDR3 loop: CASSPTGTQNTGELFF. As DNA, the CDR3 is TGTGCCAGCAGCCCCACCGGGACTCAGAACACCGGGGAGCTGTTTTTT.